This paragraph covers one TCR beta chain sequence. Its cognate antigen is unknown. This specimen comes from a study of T cell responses to AZD1222 COVID-19 vaccine. Study-wide results and limits: In a largely white British group with more females than males, clonal diversity was possibly underestimated. No day 14 peak samples; only post-peak repertoires were characterized.

Trimming took off 0 bases at V and 6 bases at J, with 15 bases between the two ends. The CDR3 covers 15 residues. Looked up from germline, CDR1 is LNHNV and CDR2 is YYDKDF (reference sequence). The protocol was immunoSEQ multiplex PCR, while the TCRdb copy is restricted to in-frame clones and leaves out a portion. The profile shows 180,000 or so clones, more than 70% of them singletons. The chain combines TRBV15 with TRBJ2-7; a possible D gene is TRBD2 (6 bases). The TCR sequence derives from an adult who received the AZD1222 COVID-19 vaccine. The sequences come from peripheral blood, collected 28 days after the second AZD1222 dose. The CDR3, as DNA: TGTGCCACCAGCAGAGATCGGGGCGGGACGGGCGAGCAGTACTTC. Protein product: CATSRDRGGTGEQYF.